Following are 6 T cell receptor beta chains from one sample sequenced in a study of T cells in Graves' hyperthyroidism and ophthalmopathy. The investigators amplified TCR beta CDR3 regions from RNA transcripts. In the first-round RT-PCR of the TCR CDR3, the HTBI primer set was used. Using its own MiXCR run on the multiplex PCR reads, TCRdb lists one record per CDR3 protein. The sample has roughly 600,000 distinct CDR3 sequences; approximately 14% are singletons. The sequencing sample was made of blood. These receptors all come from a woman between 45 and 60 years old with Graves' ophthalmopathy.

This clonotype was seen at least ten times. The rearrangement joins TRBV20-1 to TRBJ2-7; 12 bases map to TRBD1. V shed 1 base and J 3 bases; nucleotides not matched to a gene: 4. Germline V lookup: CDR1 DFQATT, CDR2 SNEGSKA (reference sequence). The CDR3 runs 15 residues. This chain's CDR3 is CSARGGQGAFYEQYF. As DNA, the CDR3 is TGCAGTGCTAGAGGGGGACAGGGGGCTTTCTACGAGCAGTACTTC.

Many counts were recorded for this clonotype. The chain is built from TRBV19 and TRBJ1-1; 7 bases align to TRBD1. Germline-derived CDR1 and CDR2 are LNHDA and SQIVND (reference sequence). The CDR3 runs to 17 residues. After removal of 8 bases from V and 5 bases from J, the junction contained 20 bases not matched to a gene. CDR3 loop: CASCFKLGGRGRTEAFF. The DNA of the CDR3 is TGTGCCAGTTGTTTCAAGTTAGGAGGCAGGGGGAGAACTGAAGCTTTCTTT.

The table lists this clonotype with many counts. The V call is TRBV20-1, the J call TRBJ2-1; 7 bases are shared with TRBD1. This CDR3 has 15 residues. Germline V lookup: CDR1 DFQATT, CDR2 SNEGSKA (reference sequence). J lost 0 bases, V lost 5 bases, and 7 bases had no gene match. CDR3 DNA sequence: TGCAGTGCTTCCGGGACAGTGAGCTCCTACAATGAGCAGTTCTTC. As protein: CSASGTVSSYNEQFF.

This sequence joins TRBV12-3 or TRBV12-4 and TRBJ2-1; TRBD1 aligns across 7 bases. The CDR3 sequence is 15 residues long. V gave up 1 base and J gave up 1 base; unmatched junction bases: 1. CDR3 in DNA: TGTGCCAGCAGTTTAGAGACAGGGTCCTACAATGAGCAGTTCTTC. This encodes CASSLETGSYNEQFF.

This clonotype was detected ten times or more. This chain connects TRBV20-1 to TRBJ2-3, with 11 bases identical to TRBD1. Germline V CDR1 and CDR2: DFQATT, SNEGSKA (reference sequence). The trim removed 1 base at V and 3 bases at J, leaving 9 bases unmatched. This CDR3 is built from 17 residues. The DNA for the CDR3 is TGCAGTGCTAGAGTACCACCGGGACAGGGGGAAACAGATACGCAGTATTTT. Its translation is CSARVPPGQGETDTQYF.

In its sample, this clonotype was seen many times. The CDR3 loop reads CASSLTLPGVQFF. The CDR3 coding sequence is TGTGCCAGCAGCTTAACGCTTCCTGGCGTCCAGTTCTTC. The chain uses TRBV7-3 and TRBJ2-1; D unresolved. This CDR3 comprises 13 residues. CDR1 SGHTA and CDR2 FQGTGA come from the germline V gene. V lost 0 bases, J lost 13 bases, and 13 bases lay in between. Full variable domain (outside the CDR3, taken from reference TRBV7-3 and TRBJ2-1): GAGVSQTPSNKVTEKGKYVELRCDPISGHTALYWYRQSLGQGPEFLIYFQGTGAADDSGLPNDRFFAVRPEGSVSTLKIQRTERGDSAVYLCASSLTLPGVQFFGPGTRLTVL.